A selection of T cell receptor beta chains follows, all from one sample in a study of shared clonotypes between healthy human individuals. Assay used: immunoSEQ multiplex PCR; TCRdb lists only in-frame clones, some missing. The sample comprises 1,400,000 or so clones, roughly 98.5% of which are singletons, and roughly 0.35% rests with the top ten. The sample comprised naive CD4+ T cells sorted from blood. Receptors were obtained from a man aged 25 to 40 in good health. The CDR3 runs from the conserved cysteine through the conserved F or W. D genes are given only for firm matches. Clone size, where shown, is once, few, many, or a class for clones that have expanded.

j_call	d_call	v_call	clone_size	cdr3_aa	cdr3_nt
TRBJ2-7	NA	TRBV5-1	NA	CASSLGVGYEQYF	TGCGCCAGCAGCTTGGGGGTCGGCTACGAGCAGTACTTC
TRBJ1-1	NA	TRBV11-1	NA	CASSLRGYHTEAFF	TGTGCCAGCAGCTTAAGGGGCTACCACACTGAAGCTTTCTTT
TRBJ2-1	NA	TRBV28	NA	CASSKRDEQFF	TGTGCCAGCTCTAAGCGGGATGAGCAGTTCTTC
TRBJ2-1	NA	TRBV9	once	CASSPVPAGAGFYNEQFF	TGTGCCAGCAGCCCTGTTCCCGCCGGGGCGGGTTTCTACAATGAGCAGTTCTTC
TRBJ2-1	NA	TRBV30	NA	CAWSVLSGDHNEQFF	TGTGCCTGGAGTGTACTTAGCGGAGATCACAATGAGCAGTTCTTC
TRBJ1-3	NA	TRBV5-1	once	CASSPGGRPGNTIYF	TGCGCCAGCAGCCCTGGTGGGCGTCCGGGAAACACCATATATTTT
TRBJ2-7	TRBD2	TRBV11-3	NA	CASSPGVAGSSYEQYF	TGTGCCAGCAGCCCAGGAGTAGCGGGAAGCTCCTACGAGCAGTACTTC
TRBJ2-4	NA	TRBV25-1	NA	CASSSQTLGKNIQYF	TGTGCCAGCAGTAGCCAGACTTTAGGCAAAAACATTCAGTACTTC
TRBJ2-7	TRBD2	TRBV5-6	NA	CASRREEITWDF	TGTGCCAGCAGACGGGAGGAGATAACATGGGACTTC
TRBJ2-1	NA	TRBV5-1	NA	CASSPPGQPNSYNEQFF	TGCGCCAGCAGCCCCCCCGGACAGCCCAACTCCTACAATGAGCAGTTCTTC
TRBJ2-7	NA	TRBV27	NA	CASSSPGRDYEQYF	TGTGCCAGCAGTTCCCCGGGGCGTGACTACGAGCAGTACTTC
TRBJ2-2	NA	TRBV5-1	NA	CASSLATVPTGELFF	TGCGCCAGCAGCTTGGCGACAGTGCCCACCGGGGAGCTGTTTTTT
TRBJ2-3	TRBD1	TRBV10-3	NA	CAISEPRGPSTDTQYF	TGTGCCATCAGTGAGCCGAGGGGGCCTAGCACAGATACGCAGTATTTT
TRBJ2-1	TRBD2	TRBV5-6	NA	CASIASGVYNEQFF	TGTGCCAGCATCGCAAGCGGGGTCTACAATGAGCAGTTCTTC
TRBJ2-2	NA	TRBV25-1	NA	CASSESGFAGELFF	TGTGCCAGCAGTGAATCCGGGTTCGCCGGGGAGCTGTTTTTT
TRBJ2-1	TRBD2	TRBV10-3	NA	CAISAREGVLNEQFF	TGTGCCATCAGTGCTCGGGAGGGCGTTCTCAATGAGCAGTTCTTC
TRBJ2-7	NA	TRBV28	NA	CASSFAGRMLYEQYF	TGTGCCAGCAGTTTCGCAGGGAGAATGCTATACGAGCAGTACTTC
TRBJ2-7	NA	TRBV18	NA	CASSPLVGQSYEQYF	TGTGCCAGCTCACCCTTGGTGGGGCAGTCCTACGAGCAGTACTTC
TRBJ2-1	NA	TRBV11-2	NA	CASSLEASIYNEQFF	TGTGCCAGCAGCTTAGAAGCGAGCATTTACAATGAGCAGTTCTTC